The TCR beta chain under discussion was sequenced for a study of OX40 agonist ivuxolimab in advanced cancers. Across the whole study: An agonistic anti-OX40 (CD134) antibody, ivuxolimab, was used to treat the patients. Across the patients, intravenous ivuxolimab was delivered every 2 weeks at 0.01 to 10 mg/kg.

Assay used: immunoSEQ multiplex PCR; TCRdb lists only in-frame clones, some missing. The table shows some 64,000 clones, with 85% to 95% occurring only once. This clone was seen more than once but under ten times. The source of this sequence is an adult with an advanced solid tumor such as melanoma, head and neck, liver or kidney cancer. The sequencing here drew on CD4+ or CD8+ T cells sorted from blood, taken in a trial of the OX40 agonist ivuxolimab.

This chain's CDR3 is CASSQGGGAGETQYF. The CDR3 DNA sequence: TGCGCCAGCAGCCAGGGCGGGGGAGCGGGAGAGACCCAGTACTTC. The J gene is TRBJ2-5, the V gene TRBV4-1; 7 nucleotides agree with TRBD2. V was pared by 3 bases and J by 4 bases, with 8 bases of the junction left unmatched. The CDR3 totals 15 residues. CDR1 is MGHRA and CDR2 is YSYEKL in the germline V gene.